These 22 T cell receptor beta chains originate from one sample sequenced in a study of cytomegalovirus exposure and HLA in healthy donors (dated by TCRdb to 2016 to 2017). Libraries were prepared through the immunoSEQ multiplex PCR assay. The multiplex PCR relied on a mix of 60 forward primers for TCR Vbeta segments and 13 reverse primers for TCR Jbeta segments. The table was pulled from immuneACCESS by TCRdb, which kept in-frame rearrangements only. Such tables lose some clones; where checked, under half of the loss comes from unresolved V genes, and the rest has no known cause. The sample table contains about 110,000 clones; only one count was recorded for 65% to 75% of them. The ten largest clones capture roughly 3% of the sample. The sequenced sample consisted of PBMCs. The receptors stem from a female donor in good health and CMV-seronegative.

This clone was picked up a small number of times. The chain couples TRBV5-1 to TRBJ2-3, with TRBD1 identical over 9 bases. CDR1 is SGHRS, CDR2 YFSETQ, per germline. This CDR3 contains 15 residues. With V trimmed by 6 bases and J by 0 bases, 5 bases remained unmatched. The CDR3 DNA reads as TGCGCCAGCAAGGAGGGGACAGGGAGCACAGATACGCAGTATTTT. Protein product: CASKEGTGSTDTQYF.

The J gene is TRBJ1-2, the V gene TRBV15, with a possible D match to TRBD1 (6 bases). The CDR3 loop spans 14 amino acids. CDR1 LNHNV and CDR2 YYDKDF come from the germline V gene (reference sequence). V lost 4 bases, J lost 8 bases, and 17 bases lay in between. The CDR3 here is CATSKRQTGVGYTF. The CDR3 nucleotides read TGTGCCACCAGCAAACGTCAGACAGGTGTCGGCTACACCTTC.

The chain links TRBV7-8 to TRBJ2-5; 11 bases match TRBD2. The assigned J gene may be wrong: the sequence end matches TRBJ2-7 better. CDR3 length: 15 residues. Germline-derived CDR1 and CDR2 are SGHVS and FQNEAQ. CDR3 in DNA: TGTGCCAGCAGCTTCACTAGCGGGGGATCCTACGAGCAGTACTTC. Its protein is CASSFTSGGSYEQYF.

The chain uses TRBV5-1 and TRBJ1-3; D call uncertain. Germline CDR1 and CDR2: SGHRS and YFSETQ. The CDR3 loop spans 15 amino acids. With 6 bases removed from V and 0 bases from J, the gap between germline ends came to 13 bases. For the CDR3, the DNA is TGCGCCAGCACCCTTCAGGTTTCCTCTGGAAACACCATATATTTT. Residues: CASTLQVSSGNTIYF. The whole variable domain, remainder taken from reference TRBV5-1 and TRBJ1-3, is KAGVTQTPRYLIKTRGQQVTLSCSPISGHRSVSWYQQTPGQGLQFLFEYFSETQRNKGNFPGRFSGRQFSNSRSEMNVSTLELGDSALYLCASTLQVSSGNTIYFGEGSWLTVV.

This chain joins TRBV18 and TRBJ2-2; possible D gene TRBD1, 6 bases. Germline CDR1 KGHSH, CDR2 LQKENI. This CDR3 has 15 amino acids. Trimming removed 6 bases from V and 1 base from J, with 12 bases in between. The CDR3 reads CASSQRTVNTGELFF. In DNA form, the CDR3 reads TGTGCCAGCTCCCAAAGGACAGTGAACACCGGGGAGCTGTTTTTT.

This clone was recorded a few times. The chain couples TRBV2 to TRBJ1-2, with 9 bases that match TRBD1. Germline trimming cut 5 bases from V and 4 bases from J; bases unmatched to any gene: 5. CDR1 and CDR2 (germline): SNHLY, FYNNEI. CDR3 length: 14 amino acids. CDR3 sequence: CASSPQGAGYGYTF. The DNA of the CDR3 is TGTGCCAGCAGTCCACAGGGGGCAGGCTATGGCTACACCTTC.

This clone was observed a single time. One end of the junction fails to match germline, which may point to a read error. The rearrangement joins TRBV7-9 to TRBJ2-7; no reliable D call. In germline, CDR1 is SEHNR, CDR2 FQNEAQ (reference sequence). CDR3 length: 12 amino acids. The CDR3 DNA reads TGTTCCAGCAGCTTTACAGCCTACGAGCAGTACTTC. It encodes CSSSFTAYEQYF.

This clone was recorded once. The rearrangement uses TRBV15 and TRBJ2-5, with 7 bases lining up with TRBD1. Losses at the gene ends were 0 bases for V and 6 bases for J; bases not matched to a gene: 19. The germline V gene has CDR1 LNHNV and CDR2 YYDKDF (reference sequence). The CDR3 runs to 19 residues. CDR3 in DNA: TGTGCCACCAGCAGAGATCCCCCCGACAGGGCTTCGGTGAGAAAGACCCAGTACTTC. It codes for CATSRDPPDRASVRKTQYF.

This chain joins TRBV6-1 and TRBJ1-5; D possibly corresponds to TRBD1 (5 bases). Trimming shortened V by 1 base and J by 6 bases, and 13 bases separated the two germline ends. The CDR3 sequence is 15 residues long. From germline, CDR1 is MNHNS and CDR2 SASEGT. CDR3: CASSEGDRSTQPQHF. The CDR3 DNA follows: TGTGCCAGCAGTGAAGGCGACAGATCGACTCAGCCCCAGCATTTT.

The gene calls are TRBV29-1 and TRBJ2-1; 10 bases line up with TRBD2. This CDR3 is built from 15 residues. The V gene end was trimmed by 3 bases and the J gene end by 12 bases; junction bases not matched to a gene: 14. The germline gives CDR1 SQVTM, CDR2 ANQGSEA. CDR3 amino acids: CSVEKPGLAIKGQFF. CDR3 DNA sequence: TGCAGCGTTGAGAAGCCGGGACTAGCGATAAAAGGGCAGTTCTTC.

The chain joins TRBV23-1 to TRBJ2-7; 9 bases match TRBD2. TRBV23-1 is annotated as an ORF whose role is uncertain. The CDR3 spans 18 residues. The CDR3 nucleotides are TGCGCAGCGTTTAATTTGCGGGAGGGCCTCGGCCGCTCCTACGAGCAGTACTTC. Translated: CAAFNLREGLGRSYEQYF.

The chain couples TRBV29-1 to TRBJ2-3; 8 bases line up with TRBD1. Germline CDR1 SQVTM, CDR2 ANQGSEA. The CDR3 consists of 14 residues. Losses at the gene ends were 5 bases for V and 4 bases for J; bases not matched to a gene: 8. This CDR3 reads CSVRTGSSADTQYF. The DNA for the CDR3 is TGCAGCGTTAGGACAGGGTCATCCGCAGATACGCAGTATTTT.

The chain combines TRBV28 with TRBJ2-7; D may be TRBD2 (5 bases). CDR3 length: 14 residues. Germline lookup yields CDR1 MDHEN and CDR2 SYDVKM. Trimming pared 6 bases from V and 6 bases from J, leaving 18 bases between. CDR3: CASSLTGLMTEQYF. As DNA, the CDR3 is TGTGCCAGCAGCTTAACCGGACTTATGACCGAGCAGTACTTC.

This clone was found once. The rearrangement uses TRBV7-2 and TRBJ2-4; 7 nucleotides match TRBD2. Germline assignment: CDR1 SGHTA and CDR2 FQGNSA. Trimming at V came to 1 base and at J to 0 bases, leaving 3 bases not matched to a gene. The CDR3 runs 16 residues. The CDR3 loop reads CASSLVSSGAKNIQYF. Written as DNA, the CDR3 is TGTGCCAGCAGCTTAGTGTCTAGCGGAGCCAAAAACATTCAGTACTTC.

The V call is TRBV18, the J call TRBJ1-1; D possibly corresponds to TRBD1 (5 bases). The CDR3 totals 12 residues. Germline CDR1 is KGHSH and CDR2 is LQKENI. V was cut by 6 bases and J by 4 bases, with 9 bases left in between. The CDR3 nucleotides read TGTGCCAGCTCCCGGACATCCACTGAAGCTTTCTTT. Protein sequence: CASSRTSTEAFF.

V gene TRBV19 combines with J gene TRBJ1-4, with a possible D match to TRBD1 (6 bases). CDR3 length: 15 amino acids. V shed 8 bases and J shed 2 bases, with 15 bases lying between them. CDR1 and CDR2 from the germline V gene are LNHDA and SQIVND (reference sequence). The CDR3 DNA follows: TGTGCCAGTGGCGGCAGGGGTAGGACTAATGAAAAACTGTTTTTT. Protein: CASGGRGRTNEKLFF.

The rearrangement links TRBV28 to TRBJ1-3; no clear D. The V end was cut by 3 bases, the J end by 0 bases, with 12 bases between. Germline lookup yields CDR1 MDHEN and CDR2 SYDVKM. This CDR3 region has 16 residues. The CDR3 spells CASSLGGQLSGNTIYF. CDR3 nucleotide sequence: TGTGCCAGCAGTTTGGGCGGGCAGCTCTCTGGAAACACCATATATTTT.

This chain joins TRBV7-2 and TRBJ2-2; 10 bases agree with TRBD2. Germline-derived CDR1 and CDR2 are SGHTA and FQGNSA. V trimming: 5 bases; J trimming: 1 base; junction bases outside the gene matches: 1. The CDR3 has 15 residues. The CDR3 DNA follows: TGTGCCAGCAGCCGGACTAGCGGGAACACCGGGGAGCTGTTTTTT. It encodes CASSRTSGNTGELFF.

In DNA form, the CDR3 reads TGTGCCAGTAGTATAGGGGCAGGCCCCTACGAGCAGTACTTC. Translating it yields CASSIGAGPYEQYF. V is TRBV19 and J is TRBJ2-7; D remains ambiguous. The CDR3 has 14 amino acids. Per the germline V gene, CDR1 is LNHDA and CDR2 is SQIVND (reference sequence). V gave up 1 base and J gave up 2 bases, with 9 bases separating them.

The CDR3 is CASSLTLAGVQDNEQFF. For the CDR3, the DNA is TGCGCCAGCAGCTTAACACTAGCGGGAGTCCAGGACAATGAGCAGTTCTTC. J is TRBJ2-1 and V is TRBV5-1; 11 positions agree with TRBD2. J gave up 5 bases and V 2 bases, and 9 bases lay outside the gene matches. The germline CDR1 and CDR2 sequences are SGHRS and YFSETQ. The CDR3 consists of 17 residues.

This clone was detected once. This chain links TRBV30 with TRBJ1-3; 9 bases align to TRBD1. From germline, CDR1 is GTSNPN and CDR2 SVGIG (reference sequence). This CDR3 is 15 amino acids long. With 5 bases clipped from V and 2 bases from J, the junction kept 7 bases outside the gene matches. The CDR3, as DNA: TGTGCCTGGTGGCAGGGGACAGGGCCTGGAAACACCATATATTTT. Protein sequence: CAWWQGTGPGNTIYF. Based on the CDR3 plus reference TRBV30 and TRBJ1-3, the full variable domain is SQTIHQWPATLVQPVGSPLSLECTVEGTSNPNLYWYRQAAGRGLQLLFYSVGIGQISSEVPQNLSASRPQDRQFILSSKKLLLSDSGFYLCAWWQGTGPGNTIYFGEGSWLTVV.

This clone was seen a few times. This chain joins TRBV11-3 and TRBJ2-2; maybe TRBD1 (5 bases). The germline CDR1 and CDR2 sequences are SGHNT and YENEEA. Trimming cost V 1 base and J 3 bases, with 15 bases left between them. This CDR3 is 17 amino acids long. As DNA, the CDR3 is TGTGCCAGCAGCTTAGGATCCAGGGTCCTGGACACCGGGGAGCTGTTTTTT. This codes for CASSLGSRVLDTGELFF.